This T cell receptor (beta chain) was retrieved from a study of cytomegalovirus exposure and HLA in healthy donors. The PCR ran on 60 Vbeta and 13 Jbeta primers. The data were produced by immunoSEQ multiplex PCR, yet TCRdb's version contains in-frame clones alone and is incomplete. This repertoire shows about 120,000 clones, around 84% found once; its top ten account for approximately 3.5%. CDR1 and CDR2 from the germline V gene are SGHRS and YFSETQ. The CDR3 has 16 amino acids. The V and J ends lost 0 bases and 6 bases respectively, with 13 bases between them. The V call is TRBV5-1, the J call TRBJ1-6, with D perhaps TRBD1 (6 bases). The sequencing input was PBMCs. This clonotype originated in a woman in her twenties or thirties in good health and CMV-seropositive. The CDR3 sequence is CASSLAEFRGNSPLHF. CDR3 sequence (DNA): TGCGCCAGCAGCTTGGCCGAATTCAGGGGTAATTCACCCCTCCACTTT.